This TCR beta chain was sequenced during a study of memory CD4+ T cells and cytomegalovirus serostatus. In the study overall: Healthy Belgian adult donors included several CMV-positive and some 24 CMV-negative people.

CDR3 length: 14 residues. Single viable CD3+CD4+CD8-CD45RO+ cells were sorted as the memory CD4+ T cells. Sequenced by immunoSEQ multiplex PCR; TCRdb stores in-frame clones only, minus some. The sample lists 50,000 or so clones, around 80% occurring once. This sequence was found in an adult in good health and CMV-seronegative. Sequencing was performed on memory CD4+ T cells from blood. The chain carries TRBV21-1 and TRBJ1-4. TRBV21-1 is described as a pseudogene. CDR3: CASSNWAANEKLFF. In DNA, the CDR3 is TGTGCCAGCAGCAACTGGGCAGCGAATGAAAAACTGTTTTTT.